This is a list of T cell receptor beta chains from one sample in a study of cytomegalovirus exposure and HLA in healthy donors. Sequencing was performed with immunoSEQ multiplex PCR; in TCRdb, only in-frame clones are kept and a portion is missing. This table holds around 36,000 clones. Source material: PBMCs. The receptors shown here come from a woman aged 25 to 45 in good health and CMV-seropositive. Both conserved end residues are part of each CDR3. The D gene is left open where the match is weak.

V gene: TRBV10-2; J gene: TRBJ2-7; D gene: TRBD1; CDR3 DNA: TGCGCCAGCTCTAGCCGGACAGGGACTGCCTACGAGCAGTACTTC; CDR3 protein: CASSSRTGTAYEQYF
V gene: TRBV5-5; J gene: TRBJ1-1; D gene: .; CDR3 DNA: TGTGCCAGCAGCTTGTTTGAGGGCTATAACACTGAAGCTTTCTTT; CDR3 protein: CASSLFEGYNTEAFF
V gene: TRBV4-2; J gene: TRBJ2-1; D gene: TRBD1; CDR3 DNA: TGTGCCAGCAGCCAAGGGGACAGGGGGATTTACAATGAGCAGTTCTTC; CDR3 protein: CASSQGDRGIYNEQFF
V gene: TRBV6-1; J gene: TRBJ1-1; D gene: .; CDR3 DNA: TGTGCCAGCAGTGTAGGAGAATTATTCCGGATGAACACTGAAGCTTTCTTT; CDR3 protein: CASSVGELFRMNTEAFF
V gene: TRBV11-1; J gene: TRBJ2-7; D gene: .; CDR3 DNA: TGTGCCAGCAGCTTTATCAAGGGGTTCCCCCAAGGGGAGCAGTACTTC; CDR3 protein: CASSFIKGFPQGEQYF
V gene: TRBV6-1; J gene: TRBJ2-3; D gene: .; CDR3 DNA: TGTGCCAGCAGTGTGGGTCCATTGGCGGCAGATACGCAGTATTTT; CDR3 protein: CASSVGPLAADTQYF
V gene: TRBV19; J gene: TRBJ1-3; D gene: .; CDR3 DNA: TGTGCCAGTGCTCCTTCGGGATCGAGCTCTGGAAACACCATATATTTT; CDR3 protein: CASAPSGSSSGNTIYF
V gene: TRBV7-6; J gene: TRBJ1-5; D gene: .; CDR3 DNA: TGTGCCAGCAGCTTACTAACAGGGAATCAGCCCCAGCATTTT; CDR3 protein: CASSLLTGNQPQHF
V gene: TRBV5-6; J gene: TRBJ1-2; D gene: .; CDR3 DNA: TGTGCCAGCAGCTTGGCCGGTAGTCCTGCGGGCTATGGCTACACCTTC; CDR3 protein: CASSLAGSPAGYGYTF
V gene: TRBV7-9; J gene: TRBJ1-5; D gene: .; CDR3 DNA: TGTGCCAGCAGCTTAGGTACGGGGGTGACCCATCAGCCCCAGCATTTT; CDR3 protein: CASSLGTGVTHQPQHF
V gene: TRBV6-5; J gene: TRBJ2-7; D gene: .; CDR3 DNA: TGTGCCAGCAGTACAACGACAGTCTCCTACGAGCAGTACTTC; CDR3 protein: CASSTTTVSYEQYF
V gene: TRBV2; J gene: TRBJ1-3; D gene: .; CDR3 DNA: TGTGCCAGCAGTGAACGACGGGGTTCTGGAAACACCATATATTTT; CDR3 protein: CASSERRGSGNTIYF
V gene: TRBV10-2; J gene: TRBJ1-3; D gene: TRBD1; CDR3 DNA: TGCGCCAGCAGCAATGCCGGGACAGGGGGAAACACCATATATTTT; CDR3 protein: CASSNAGTGGNTIYF
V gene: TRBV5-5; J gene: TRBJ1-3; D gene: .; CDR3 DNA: TGTGCCAGCAGCTTTCCAGGCCTGGCTGGAAACACCATATATTTT; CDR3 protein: CASSFPGLAGNTIYF
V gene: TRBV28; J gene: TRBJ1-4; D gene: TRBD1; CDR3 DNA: TGTGCCAGCAGTTCACAGGGGCCTGCTAATGAAAAACTGTTTTTT; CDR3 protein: CASSSQGPANEKLFF
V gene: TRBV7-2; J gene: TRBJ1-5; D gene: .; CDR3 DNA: TGTGCCAGCAGCTTAGCTGGGCAGTCTCAGCCCCAGCATTTT; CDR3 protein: CASSLAGQSQPQHF
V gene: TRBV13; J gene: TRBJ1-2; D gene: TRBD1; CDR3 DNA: TGTGCCAGCAGCTTGGCAGGGGGCGCGCGTGGCTACACCTTC; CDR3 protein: CASSLAGGARGYTF
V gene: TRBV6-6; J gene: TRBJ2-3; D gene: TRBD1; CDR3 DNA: TGTGCCAGCAGTTACTGGGACAGGGATGCAGATACGCAGTATTTT; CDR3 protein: CASSYWDRDADTQYF
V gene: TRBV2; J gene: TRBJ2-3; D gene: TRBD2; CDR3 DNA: TGTGCCAGCAGTTTGAAGGCGACTAGCGTAGATACGCAGTATTTT; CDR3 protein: CASSLKATSVDTQYF
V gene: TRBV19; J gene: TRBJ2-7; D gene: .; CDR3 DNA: TGTGCCAGCAATAACGGGGGCAGGGGGTCCTACGAGCAGTACTTC; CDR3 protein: CASNNGGRGSYEQYF
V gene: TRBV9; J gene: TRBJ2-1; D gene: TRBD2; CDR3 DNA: TGTGCCAGCAGCCTCGGACTAGCGTCCTACAATGAGCAGTTCTTC; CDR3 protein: CASSLGLASYNEQFF
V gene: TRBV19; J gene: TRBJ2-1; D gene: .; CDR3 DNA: TGTGCCAGTAGCCTCGCAAGGGGGAATGAGCAGTTCTTC; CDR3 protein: CASSLARGNEQFF
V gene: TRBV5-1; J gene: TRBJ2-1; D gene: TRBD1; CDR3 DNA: TGCGCCAGCAGCTTGGTGGTACAGGGGGTGAACAATGAGCAGTTCTTC; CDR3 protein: CASSLVVQGVNNEQFF
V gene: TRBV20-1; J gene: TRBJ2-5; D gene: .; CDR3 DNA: TGCAGTGCTCGAGGCCGCGAGGCCCAGTACTTC; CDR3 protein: CSARGREAQYF
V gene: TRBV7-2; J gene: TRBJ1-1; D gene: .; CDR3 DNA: TGTGCCAGCAGCCGGGGAGAGGTTTTGGCTTTCTTT; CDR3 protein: CASSRGEVLAFF
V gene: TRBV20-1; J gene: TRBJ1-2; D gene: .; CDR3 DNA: TGCAGTGCCGGCGGGGATTATGGCTACACCTTC; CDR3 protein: CSAGGDYGYTF